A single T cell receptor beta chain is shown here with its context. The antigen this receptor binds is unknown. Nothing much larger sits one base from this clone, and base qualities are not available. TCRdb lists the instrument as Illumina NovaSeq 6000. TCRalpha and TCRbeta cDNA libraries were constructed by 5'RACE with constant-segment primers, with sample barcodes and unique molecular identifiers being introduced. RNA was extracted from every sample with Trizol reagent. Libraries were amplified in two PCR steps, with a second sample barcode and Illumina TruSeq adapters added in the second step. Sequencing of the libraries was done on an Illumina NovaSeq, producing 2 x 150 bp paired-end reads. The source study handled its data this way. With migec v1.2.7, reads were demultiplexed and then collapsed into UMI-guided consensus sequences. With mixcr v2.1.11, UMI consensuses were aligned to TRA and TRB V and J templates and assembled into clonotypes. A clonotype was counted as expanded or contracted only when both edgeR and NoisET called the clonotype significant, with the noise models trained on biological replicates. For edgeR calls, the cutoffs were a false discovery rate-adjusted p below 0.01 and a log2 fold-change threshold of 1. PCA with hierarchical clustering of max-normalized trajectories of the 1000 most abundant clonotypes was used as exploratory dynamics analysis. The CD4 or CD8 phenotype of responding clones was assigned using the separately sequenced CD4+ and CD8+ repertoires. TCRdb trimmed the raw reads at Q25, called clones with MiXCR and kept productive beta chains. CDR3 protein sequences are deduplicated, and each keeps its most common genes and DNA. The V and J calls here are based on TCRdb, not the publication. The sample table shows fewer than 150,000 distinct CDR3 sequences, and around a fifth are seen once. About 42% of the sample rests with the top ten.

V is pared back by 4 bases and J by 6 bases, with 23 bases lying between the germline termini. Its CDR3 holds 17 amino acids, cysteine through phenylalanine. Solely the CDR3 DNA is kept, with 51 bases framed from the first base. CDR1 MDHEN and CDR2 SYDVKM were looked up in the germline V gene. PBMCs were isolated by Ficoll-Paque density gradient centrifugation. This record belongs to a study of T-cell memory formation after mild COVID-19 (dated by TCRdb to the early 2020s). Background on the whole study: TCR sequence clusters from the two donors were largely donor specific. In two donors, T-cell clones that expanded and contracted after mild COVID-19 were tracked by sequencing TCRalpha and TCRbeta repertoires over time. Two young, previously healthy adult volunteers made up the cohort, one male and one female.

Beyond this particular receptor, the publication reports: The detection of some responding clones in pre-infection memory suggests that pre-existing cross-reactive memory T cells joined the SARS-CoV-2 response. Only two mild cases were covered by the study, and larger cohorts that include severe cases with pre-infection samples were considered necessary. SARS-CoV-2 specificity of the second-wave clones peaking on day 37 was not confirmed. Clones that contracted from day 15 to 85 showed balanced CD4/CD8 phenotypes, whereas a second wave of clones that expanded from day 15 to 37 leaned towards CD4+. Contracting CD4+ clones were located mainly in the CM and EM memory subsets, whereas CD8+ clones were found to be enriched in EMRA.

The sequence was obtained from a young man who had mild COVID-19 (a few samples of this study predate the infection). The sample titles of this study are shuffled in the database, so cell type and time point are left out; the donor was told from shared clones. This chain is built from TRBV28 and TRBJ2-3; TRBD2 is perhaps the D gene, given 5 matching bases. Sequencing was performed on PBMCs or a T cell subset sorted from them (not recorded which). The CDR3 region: CASSYLSGAFKGDTQYF. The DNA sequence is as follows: TGTGCCAGCAGTTATCTAAGCGGAGCCTTCAAAGGGGATACGCAGTATTTT. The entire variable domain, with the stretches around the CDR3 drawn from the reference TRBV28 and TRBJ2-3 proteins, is DVKVTQSSRYLVKRTGEKVFLECVQDMDHENMFWYRQDPGLGLRLIYFSYDVKMKEKGDIPEGYSVSREKKERFSLILESASTNQTSMYLCASSYLSGAFKGDTQYFGPGTRLTVL.